This TCR beta chain was retrieved from a study of T-cell reconstitution after alpha-beta-depleted transplantation in children. This clonotype came up a few times. Antigen: not known. From germline, CDR1 is SEHNR and CDR2 FQNEAQ (reference sequence). V dropped 3 bases and J dropped 3 bases, with 10 bases sitting between them. CDR3 length: 14 residues. Unique molecular identifiers were incorporated when the TCRbeta library was constructed. TCRdb ran MiXCR on the PCR reads and lists one entry per CDR3 protein. This table holds hundreds of thousands of distinct CDR3 sequences, 10% to 15% found once. Findings and caveats of the study: Several hundred expanded graft clones reportedly gave rise to the alpha-beta T cells present about two months after transplant. Surviving thymic progenitors and recipient T cells were the source of high TCRbeta diversity at day 60 in some patients. The main origin of T-cell counts and diversity one year after transplant was newly produced T cells.

This specimen consisted of PBMCs, mostly from graft donor cells, obtained 360 days after TCRalphabeta/CD19-depleted stem cell transplant. The chain is built from TRBV7-9 and TRBJ2-3; tentatively, D is TRBD2 (6 bases). The sequence was collected from a male patient aged 10 to 17 who had a stem cell transplant for acute myeloid leukemia, so the T cells may come from the graft donor. Here the CDR3 reads CASSLREITDTQYF. CDR3 in DNA: TGTGCCAGCAGCTTGCGGGAAATTACAGATACGCAGTATTTT.